The 4 T cell receptor beta chains presented below share a single source sample, sequenced in a study of blood T cell repertoires in COVID-19. Repertoires were generated with immunoSEQ multiplex PCR, while TCRdb's copy carries only in-frame clones and drops some. In the table there are 71,000 or so clones, around 83% of which are singletons. Sample: peripheral blood. Source of these receptors: a man aged 65 to 85 with acute or convalescent COVID-19.

This clone has a count of ten or more. The chain recombines TRBV3-1 (or the pseudogene TRBV3-2) with TRBJ1-2; D uncertain. The CDR3 runs to 15 residues. V was pared by 4 bases and J by 2 bases, with 14 bases between. Germline V lookup: CDR1 LGHDT, CDR2 YNNKEL (reference sequence). Written as DNA, the CDR3 is TGTGCCAGCAGCCCTACGTCCCCAACGAACTATGGCTACACCTTC. It translates to CASSPTSPTNYGYTF.

The chain joins TRBV30 to TRBJ1-2, with TRBD1 matching over 8 bases. The CDR3 runs 15 residues. V lost 4 bases to trimming and J lost 7 bases; unmatched junction nucleotides: 14. The germline V gene has CDR1 GTSNPN and CDR2 SVGIG (reference sequence). CDR3 in amino acids: CAWIRTGTGKGGYTF. For the CDR3, the DNA is TGTGCCTGGATCCGAACCGGGACAGGAAAGGGTGGCTACACCTTC.

V and J are TRBV28 and TRBJ1-1, with 7 bases matching TRBD1. CDR3 size: 15 residues. V lost 5 bases to trimming and J lost 1 base; unmatched junction nucleotides: 7. Germline CDR1 reads MDHEN; CDR2 reads SYDVKM. The CDR3 loop reads CASSARQGWNTEAFF. Written as DNA, the CDR3 is TGTGCCAGCAGTGCCCGACAGGGTTGGAACACTGAAGCTTTCTTT.

This CDR3 is CASVTTPGGTEAFF. CDR3 coding DNA: TGTGCCAGCGTCACAACCCCAGGGGGCACTGAAGCTTTCTTT. This chain joins TRBV6-5 and TRBJ1-1; 7 bases map to TRBD1. J was trimmed by 4 bases and V by 8 bases; bases with no gene match: 10. The CDR3 has 14 residues. Germline V gene data show CDR1 as MNHEY and CDR2 as SVGAGI.